Shown below are 27 T cell receptor beta chains from a single sample sequenced in a study of graft-versus-host responses after intestinal transplantation. Only in-frame clones appear in the TCRdb table, and some are missing; sequencing was by immunoSEQ multiplex PCR. The sample contains about 97,000 clones, about 93% of which appear only once. The sample here was PBMCs, taken about 440 days after intestinal transplant. The receptors originated from a human patient who received an intestinal transplant, so some T cells may come from the graft donor.

The chain is built from TRBV18 and TRBJ1-4, with D tentatively TRBD1 (5 bases). The V end lost 6 bases, the J end lost 5 bases, and 10 bases lay between the germline ends. Germline-derived CDR1 and CDR2 are KGHSH and LQKENI. The CDR3 loop spans 13 amino acids. The CDR3 DNA reads TGTGCCAGCTCCCGGGACGGAAATGAAAAACTGTTTTTT. Its protein is CASSRDGNEKLFF. The full variable domain, with the rest looked up from reference TRBV18 and TRBJ1-4, is NAGVMQNPRHLVRRRGQEARLRCSPMKGHSHVYWYRQLPEEGLKFMVYLQKENIIDESGMPKERFSAEFPKEGPSILRIQQVVRGDSAAYFCASSRDGNEKLFFGSGTQLSVL.

The chain uses TRBV27 and TRBJ2-7; D is uncertain. Germline V gene sequence: CDR1 MNHEY, CDR2 SMNVEV (reference sequence). V lost 0 bases to trimming and J lost 7 bases, with 10 bases between them. The CDR3 extends over 13 amino acids. CDR3: CASSLSLSREQYF. The CDR3 DNA reads TGTGCCAGCAGTTTATCCCTGTCTCGAGAGCAGTACTTC.

This rearrangement joins TRBV11-2 to TRBJ2-2; no reliable D call. Germline V gene sequence: CDR1 SGHAT, CDR2 FQNNGV. Trimming took 1 base from V and 4 from J, leaving 10 bases between them. The length of the CDR3 is 15 residues. CDR3 protein: CASSLGLGATGELFF. In DNA form, the CDR3 reads TGTGCCAGCAGCTTAGGTCTAGGAGCCACCGGGGAGCTGTTTTTT.

The chain is built from TRBV27 and TRBJ2-7, with 8 bases identical to TRBD1. This CDR3 is 14 amino acids long. The V segment lost 5 bases and the J segment 4 bases; nucleotides outside the gene matches: 7. Germline V gene lookup returns CDR1 MNHEY and CDR2 SMNVEV (reference sequence). This CDR3 is CASSDGQGGYEQYF. CDR3 coding DNA: TGTGCCAGCAGTGATGGACAGGGTGGATACGAGCAGTACTTC.

This rearrangement joins TRBV27 to TRBJ2-3; D is perhaps TRBD2 (6 bases). Germline values: CDR1 MNHEY, CDR2 SMNVEV (reference sequence). The CDR3 loop spans 15 amino acids. Trimming took off 8 bases at V and 1 base at J, with 16 bases between the two ends. This CDR3 is CASAGGSRGTDTQYF. The CDR3 DNA sequence: TGTGCCAGCGCCGGAGGGTCTAGGGGCACAGATACGCAGTATTTT.

The chain couples TRBV4-2 to TRBJ2-1; D gene uncertain. The CDR3 consists of 16 residues. CDR1 LGHNA and CDR2 YNFKEQ come from the germline V gene. The V and J ends lost 0 bases and 2 bases respectively, with 11 bases between them. Here the CDR3 reads CASSQDLGEAYNEQFF. Here the CDR3 DNA reads TGTGCCAGCAGCCAAGATCTTGGAGAAGCCTACAATGAGCAGTTCTTC.

This chain connects TRBV7-8 to TRBJ1-6, with 7 bases matching TRBD1. V was pared by 5 bases and J by 6 bases, with 7 bases of the junction left unmatched. Germline V lookup: CDR1 SGHVS, CDR2 FQNEAQ. There are 15 residues in the CDR3. The CDR3 region is CASSPGTELNSPLHF. CDR3 in DNA: TGTGCCAGCAGCCCAGGGACAGAGCTTAATTCACCCCTCCACTTT.

On this clone: The sample contains more than one DNA sequence encoding this CDR3. The chain uses TRBV7-3 and TRBJ2-3; TRBD2 matches 12 bases. The trim removed 4 bases at V and 3 bases at J, leaving 2 bases unmatched. Germline V gene data show CDR1 as SGHTA and CDR2 as FQGTGA. CDR3 length: 15 residues. DNA for the CDR3: TGTGCCAGCAGCTCCCTAGCGGGGGGGACAGATACGCAGTATTTT. Its translation: CASSSLAGGTDTQYF.

This rearrangement joins TRBV4-1 to TRBJ1-2, with D perhaps matching TRBD1 (6 bases). This CDR3 comprises 16 residues. The germline CDR1 and CDR2 sequences are MGHRA and YSYEKL. The V end lost 0 bases, the J end lost 5 bases, and 16 bases lay between the germline ends. The CDR3 sequence is CASSQEGGGLGYGYTF. As DNA, the CDR3 is TGCGCCAGCAGCCAAGAAGGTGGGGGGCTGGGGTATGGCTACACCTTC.

This clone has just one count. The rearrangement links TRBV5-6 to TRBJ1-2; no firm D call. CDR1 is SGHDT and CDR2 is YYEEEE in the germline V gene. The CDR3 sequence is 14 residues long. V lost 0 bases and J 4 bases, leaving 10 bases between the germline ends. The DNA of the CDR3 is TGTGCCAGCAGCTTGGAGGGAATTGGCTATGGCTACACCTTC. This gives the protein CASSLEGIGYGYTF.

This chain connects TRBV11-2 to TRBJ2-5; 9 bases agree with TRBD2. V lost 5 bases to trimming and J lost 5 bases; unmatched junction nucleotides: 6. The CDR3 runs to 14 residues. Germline assignment: CDR1 SGHAT and CDR2 FQNNGV. The CDR3 DNA is TGTGCCAGCAGCACGGGACTAGCTCACGAGACCCAGTACTTC. This translates into CASSTGLAHETQYF. Full variable domain (rest looked up from reference TRBV11-2 and TRBJ2-5): EAGVAQSPRYKIIEKRQSVAFWCNPISGHATLYWYQQILGQGPKLLIQFQNNGVVDDSQLPKDRFSAERLKGVDSTLKIQPAKLEDSAVYLCASSTGLAHETQYFGPGTRLLVL.

The J gene is TRBJ2-3, the V gene TRBV2; perhaps TRBD2 as D (5 bases). This CDR3 is built from 15 residues. Germline values: CDR1 SNHLY, CDR2 FYNNEI. Trimming removed 8 bases from V and 3 bases from J, with 18 bases in between. CDR3 in amino acids: CASRVEAGLTDTQYF. The CDR3 DNA reads as TGTGCCAGCCGGGTCGAGGCGGGCCTGACAGATACGCAGTATTTT.

V usage is TRBV19 and J usage is TRBJ1-5, with a weak D call TRBD1 (5 bases). Trimming removed 3 bases from V and 6 bases from J, with 18 bases in between. CDR3 size: 16 residues. Germline CDR1 and CDR2: LNHDA and SQIVND (reference sequence). The CDR3, as DNA: TGTGCCAGTAGTATTTTGTTTGGGGGATTTGTTCAGCCCCAGCATTTT. Protein: CASSILFGGFVQPQHF.

The CDR3 protein is CASRYRDGYTF. The CDR3 region has the DNA TGTGCCAGCAGGTACAGGGATGGCTACACCTTC. This chain connects TRBV18 to TRBJ1-2; tentatively, D is TRBD1 (6 bases). There are 11 residues in the CDR3. CDR1 and CDR2 (germline): KGHSH, LQKENI. Trimming took off 8 bases at V and 6 bases at J, with 10 bases between the two ends.

V and J are TRBV5-6 and TRBJ2-2; the D gene could be TRBD1 or TRBD2 (5 bases each). V lost 3 bases to trimming and J lost 6 bases, with 9 bases between them. In germline, CDR1 is SGHDT, CDR2 YYEEEE. The CDR3 contains 13 residues. CDR3 sequence reads: CASSWGTSGELFF. DNA for the CDR3: TGTGCCAGCAGCTGGGGGACGTCCGGGGAGCTGTTTTTT.

The chain joins TRBV4-2 to TRBJ1-1; no clear D gene. The CDR3 is 14 amino acids. From germline, CDR1 is LGHNA and CDR2 YNFKEQ. V gave up 0 bases and J gave up 0 bases, with 5 bases separating them. CDR3: CASSQERMNTEAFF. Written as DNA, the CDR3 is TGTGCCAGCAGCCAAGAACGTATGAACACTGAAGCTTTCTTT.

The rearrangement joins TRBV9 to TRBJ1-1, with 11 positions matching TRBD1. The CDR3 loop spans 16 amino acids. Germline trimming cut 0 bases from V and 3 bases from J; bases unmatched to any gene: 4. The germline V gene has CDR1 SGDLS and CDR2 YYNGEE. The CDR3 loop is CASSVGPGQGDTEAFF. CDR3 nucleotides: TGTGCCAGCAGCGTAGGACCGGGACAGGGGGACACTGAAGCTTTCTTT. The full variable domain, in which reference TRBV9 and TRBJ1-1 provide the parts outside the CDR3, is DSGVTQTPKHLITATGQRVTLRCSPRSGDLSVYWYQQSLDQGLQFLIQYYNGEERAKGNILERFSAQQFPDLHSELNLSSLELGDSALYFCASSVGPGQGDTEAFFGQGTRLTVV.

The chain has TRBV27 and TRBJ2-1, with D possibly matching TRBD2 (5 bases). CDR1 is MNHEY, CDR2 SMNVEV, per germline (reference sequence). Trimming took off 2 bases at V and 10 bases at J, with 18 bases between the two ends. This CDR3 contains 15 residues. CDR3 in DNA: TGTGCCAGCAGTTTAGAAAGCGACGGGGTCTCAGAGCAGTTCTTC. It is translated as CASSLESDGVSEQFF.

The chain uses TRBV5-1 and TRBJ1-6; D possibly corresponds to TRBD1 (6 bases). The CDR3 runs 14 residues. Trimming took 3 bases from V and 14 from J, leaving 18 bases between them. The germline gives CDR1 SGHRS, CDR2 YFSETQ. Here the CDR3 DNA reads TGCGCCAGCAGCTCGGAAGGGGGGGGCGACTCCCTCCACTTT. Protein: CASSSEGGGDSLHF.

The rearrangement uses TRBV2 and TRBJ2-2; D gene uncertain. This CDR3 has 13 amino acids. V dropped 4 bases and J dropped 6 bases, with 9 bases sitting between them. CDR1 SNHLY and CDR2 FYNNEI come from the germline V gene. Written as DNA, the CDR3 is TGTGCCAGCAGTGGGACCAGCCCCGGGGAGCTGTTTTTT. It specifies CASSGTSPGELFF.

This sequence joins TRBV9 and TRBJ2-3; 9 bases fit TRBD2. Germline CDR1 SGDLS, CDR2 YYNGEE. Unmatched junction bases numbered 9, after V lost 0 bases and J lost 4 bases. CDR3 size: 17 residues. The chain's CDR3 is CASSVDLRGGSADTQYF. CDR3 bases: TGTGCCAGCAGCGTAGACTTGCGGGGGGGTTCCGCAGATACGCAGTATTTT.

The chain is built from TRBV19 and TRBJ1-2, with 11 bases matching TRBD1. J was trimmed by 8 bases and V by 9 bases; bases with no gene match: 11. The germline V gene has CDR1 LNHDA and CDR2 SQIVND (reference sequence). CDR3 length: 14 residues. CDR3 sequence reads: CASRDRGALRGYTF. The CDR3, as DNA: TGTGCCAGCCGGGACAGGGGGGCTCTGAGGGGCTACACCTTC.

V is TRBV1 and J is TRBJ2-5; the table gives TRBD2 as D, unverified against the DNA. TRBV1 is reported as a pseudogene. The CDR3 has 16 amino acids. The CDR3: CTSSQVYSGAQETQYF. The DNA of the CDR3 is TGCACCAGCAGCCAAGTTTATAGCGGGGCCCAAGAGACCCAGTACTTC.

This chain connects TRBV19 to TRBJ2-7; 8 bases align to TRBD2. Unmatched junction bases numbered 6, after V lost 1 base and J lost 1 base. This CDR3 is built from 16 residues. Germline V gives CDR1 LNHDA, CDR2 SQIVND (reference sequence). CDR3 DNA sequence: TGTGCCAGTAGTATAGTAGCGGGGTTTCGGTCCTACGAGCAGTACTTC. Protein sequence: CASSIVAGFRSYEQYF.

The chain couples TRBV7-9 to TRBJ2-1; D may be TRBD1 or TRBD2 (6 bases each). Germline CDR1 SEHNR, CDR2 FQNEAQ (reference sequence). This CDR3 has 11 amino acids. Trimming removed 5 bases at V and 10 bases at J, with 9 bases between. DNA for the CDR3: TGTGCCAGCAGCCCCGGGGGCGAGCAGTTCTTC. Protein: CASSPGGEQFF.

This clone was seen only a few times. J is TRBJ2-5 and V is TRBV5-1; TRBD1 matches at 10 bases. V trimming: 3 bases; J trimming: 5 bases; junction bases outside the gene matches: 7. This CDR3 is built from 15 residues. CDR1 SGHRS and CDR2 YFSETQ come from the germline V gene. CDR3 coding DNA: TGCGCCAGCAGCTCTGGACAGGGGGGTTGGGAGACCCAGTACTTC. The encoded protein is CASSSGQGGWETQYF.

The rearrangement joins TRBV9 to TRBJ1-4; 10 bases are a match to TRBD1. V lost 3 bases and J lost 5; bases outside the gene matches: 4. CDR1 is SGDLS and CDR2 is YYNGEE in the germline V gene. The CDR3 length is 15 residues. The CDR3 DNA reads TGTGCCAGCAGCGAAAGGACAGGGGGGAATGAAAAACTGTTTTTT. This sequence encodes CASSERTGGNEKLFF.